This T cell receptor (beta chain) was captured in a study of CD8 T cells in Susac syndrome. Study background: Active disease was present in 5 or 6 of the sequenced Susac syndrome patients, and remission in eight. At blood draw, Susac syndrome patients were therapy-naive, on corticosteroids, or on intravenous immunoglobulin alone.

CDR3 size: 16 residues. V was pared by 3 bases and J by 9 bases, with 19 bases between. Germline V gene lookup returns CDR1 SGDLS and CDR2 YYNGEE. Reverse transcription of roughly 0.45 to 1 ug RNA was performed with random hexamers. One entry per CDR3 protein results from TCRdb running MiXCR on the immunoSEQ multiplex PCR reads. The sample comprises roughly 190,000 distinct CDR3 sequences, under 97% of which are singletons, and 0.075% to 0.1% rests with the top ten. High-throughput TCR beta sequencing covered peripheral CD8+ and CD4+ T cells. The diagnostic criteria for definite or probable disease, as recently defined, were met by the patients with Susac syndrome.

The V and J genes are TRBV9 and TRBJ1-6, with D maybe TRBD1 (5 bases). This TCR derives from a human donor with Susac syndrome. Sequenced sample: CD4+ T cells from PBMCs. The CDR3: CASSAGGRPFGSPLHF. The DNA for the CDR3 is TGTGCCAGCAGCGCCGGGGGACGACCCTTCGGTTCACCCCTCCACTTT. The full variable domain, in which reference TRBV9 and TRBJ1-6 provide the parts outside the CDR3, is DSGVTQTPKHLITATGQRVTLRCSPRSGDLSVYWYQQSLDQGLQFLIQYYNGEERAKGNILERFSAQQFPDLHSELNLSSLELGDSALYFCASSAGGRPFGSPLHFGNGTRLTVT.